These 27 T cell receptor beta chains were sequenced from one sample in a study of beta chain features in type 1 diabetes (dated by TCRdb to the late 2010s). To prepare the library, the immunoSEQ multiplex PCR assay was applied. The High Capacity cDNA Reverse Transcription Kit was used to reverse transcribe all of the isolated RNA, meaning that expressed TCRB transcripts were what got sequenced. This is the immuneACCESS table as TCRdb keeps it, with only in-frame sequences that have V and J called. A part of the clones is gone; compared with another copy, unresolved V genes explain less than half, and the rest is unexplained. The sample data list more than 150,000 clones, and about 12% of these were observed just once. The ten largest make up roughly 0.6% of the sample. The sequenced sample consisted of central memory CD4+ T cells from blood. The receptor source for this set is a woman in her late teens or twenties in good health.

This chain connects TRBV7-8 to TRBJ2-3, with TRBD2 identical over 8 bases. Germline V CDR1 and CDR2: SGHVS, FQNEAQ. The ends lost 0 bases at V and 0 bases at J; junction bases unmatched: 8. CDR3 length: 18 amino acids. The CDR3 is CASSLASGGSDSTDTQYF. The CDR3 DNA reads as TGTGCCAGCAGCTTAGCGAGCGGGGGATCGGACAGCACAGATACGCAGTATTTT. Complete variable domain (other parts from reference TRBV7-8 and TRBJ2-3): GAGVSQSPRYKVAKRGQDVALRCDPISGHVSLFWYQQALGQGPEFLTYFQNEAQLDKSGLPSDRFFAERPEGSVSTLKIQRTQQEDSAVYLCASSLASGGSDSTDTQYFGPGTRLTVL.

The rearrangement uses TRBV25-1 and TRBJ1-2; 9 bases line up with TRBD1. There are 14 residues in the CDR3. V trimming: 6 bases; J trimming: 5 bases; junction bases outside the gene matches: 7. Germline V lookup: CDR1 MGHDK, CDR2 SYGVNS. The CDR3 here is CASRGRDRAYGYTF. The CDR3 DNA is TGTGCCAGCAGAGGCCGGGACAGGGCATATGGCTACACCTTC.

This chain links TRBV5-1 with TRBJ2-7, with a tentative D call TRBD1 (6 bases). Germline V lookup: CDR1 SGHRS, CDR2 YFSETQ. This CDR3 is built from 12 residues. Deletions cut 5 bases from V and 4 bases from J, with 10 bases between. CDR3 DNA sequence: TGCGCCAGCAGTCCGCAGGGGTACGAGCAGTACTTC. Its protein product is CASSPQGYEQYF. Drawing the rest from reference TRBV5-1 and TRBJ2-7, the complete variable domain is KAGVTQTPRYLIKTRGQQVTLSCSPISGHRSVSWYQQTPGQGLQFLFEYFSETQRNKGNFPGRFSGRQFSNSRSEMNVSTLELGDSALYLCASSPQGYEQYFGPGTRLTVT.

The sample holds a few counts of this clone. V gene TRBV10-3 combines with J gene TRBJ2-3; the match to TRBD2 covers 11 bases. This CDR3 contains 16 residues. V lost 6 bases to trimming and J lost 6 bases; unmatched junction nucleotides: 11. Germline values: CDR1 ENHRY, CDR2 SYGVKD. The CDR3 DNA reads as TGTGCCATCAGCCGGCCACTAGCGGGAGATCAGGATACGCAGTATTTT. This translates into CAISRPLAGDQDTQYF.

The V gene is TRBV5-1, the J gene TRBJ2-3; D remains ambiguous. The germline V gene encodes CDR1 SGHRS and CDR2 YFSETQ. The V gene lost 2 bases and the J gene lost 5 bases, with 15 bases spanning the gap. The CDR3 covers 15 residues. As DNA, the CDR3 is TGCGCCAGCAGCTTCAGAAGCTCCCTAGGAGATACGCAGTATTTT. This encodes CASSFRSSLGDTQYF.

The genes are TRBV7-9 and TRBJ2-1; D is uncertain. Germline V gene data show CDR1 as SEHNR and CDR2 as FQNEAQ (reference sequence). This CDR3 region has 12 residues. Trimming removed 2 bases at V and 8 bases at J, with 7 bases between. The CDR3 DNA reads TGTGCCAGCAGCTTATTAGTTTATGAGCAGTTCTTC. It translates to CASSLLVYEQFF.

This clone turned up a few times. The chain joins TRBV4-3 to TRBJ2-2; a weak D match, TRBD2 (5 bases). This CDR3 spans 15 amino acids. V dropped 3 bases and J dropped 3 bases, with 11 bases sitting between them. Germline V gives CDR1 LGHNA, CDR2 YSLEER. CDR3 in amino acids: CASSHEGLYTGELFF. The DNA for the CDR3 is TGCGCCAGCAGCCACGAAGGACTTTACACCGGGGAGCTGTTTTTT.

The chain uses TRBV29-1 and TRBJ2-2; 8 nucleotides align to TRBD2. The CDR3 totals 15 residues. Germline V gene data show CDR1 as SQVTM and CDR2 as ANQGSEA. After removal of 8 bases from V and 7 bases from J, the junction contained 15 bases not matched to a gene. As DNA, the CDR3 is TGCAGCTTCCAAGGGACCTCTCGGGGGGGCGGGGAGCTGTTTTTT. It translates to CSFQGTSRGGGELFF.

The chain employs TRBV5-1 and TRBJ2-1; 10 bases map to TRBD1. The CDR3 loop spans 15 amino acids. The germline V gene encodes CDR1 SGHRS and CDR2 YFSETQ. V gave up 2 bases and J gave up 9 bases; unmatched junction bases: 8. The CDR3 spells CASSFGPGQGLEQFF. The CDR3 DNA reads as TGCGCCAGCAGCTTCGGCCCGGGACAGGGGCTTGAGCAGTTCTTC.

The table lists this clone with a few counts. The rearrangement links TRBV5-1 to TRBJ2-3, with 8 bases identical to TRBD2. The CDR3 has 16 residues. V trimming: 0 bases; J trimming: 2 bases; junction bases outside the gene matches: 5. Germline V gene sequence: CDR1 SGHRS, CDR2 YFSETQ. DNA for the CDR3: TGCGCCAGCAGCTTGGAGAATAGCGGGACCACAGATACGCAGTATTTT. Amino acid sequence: CASSLENSGTTDTQYF.

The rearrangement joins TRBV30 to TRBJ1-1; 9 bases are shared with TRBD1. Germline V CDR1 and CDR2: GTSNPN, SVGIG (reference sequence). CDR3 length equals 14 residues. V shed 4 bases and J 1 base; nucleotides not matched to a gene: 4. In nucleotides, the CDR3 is TGTGCCTGGACCCGGGGACAGGGGAACACTGAAGCTTTCTTT. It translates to CAWTRGQGNTEAFF.

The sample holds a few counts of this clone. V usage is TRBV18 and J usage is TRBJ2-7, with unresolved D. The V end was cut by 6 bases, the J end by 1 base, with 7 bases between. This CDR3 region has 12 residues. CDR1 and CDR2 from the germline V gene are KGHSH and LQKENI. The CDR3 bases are TGTGCCAGCTCGACTGATTCCTACGAGCAGTACTTC. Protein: CASSTDSYEQYF. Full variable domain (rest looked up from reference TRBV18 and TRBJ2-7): NAGVMQNPRHLVRRRGQEARLRCSPMKGHSHVYWYRQLPEEGLKFMVYLQKENIIDESGMPKERFSAEFPKEGPSILRIQQVVRGDSAAYFCASSTDSYEQYFGPGTRLTVT.

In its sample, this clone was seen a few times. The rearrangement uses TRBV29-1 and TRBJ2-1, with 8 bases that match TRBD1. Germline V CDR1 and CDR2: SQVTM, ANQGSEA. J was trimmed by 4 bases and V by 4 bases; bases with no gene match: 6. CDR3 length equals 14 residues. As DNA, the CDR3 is TGCAGCGTTGGTCCGAGACAGGGGTACAATGAGCAGTTCTTC. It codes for CSVGPRQGYNEQFF.

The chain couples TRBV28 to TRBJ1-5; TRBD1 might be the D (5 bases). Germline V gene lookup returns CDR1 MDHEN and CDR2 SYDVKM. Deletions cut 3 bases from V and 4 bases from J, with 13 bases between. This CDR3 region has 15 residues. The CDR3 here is CASSLIGARNQPQHF. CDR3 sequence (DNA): TGTGCCAGCAGTTTGATAGGGGCACGGAATCAGCCCCAGCATTTT. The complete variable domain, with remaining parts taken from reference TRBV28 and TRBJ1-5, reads DVKVTQSSRYLVKRTGEKVFLECVQDMDHENMFWYRQDPGLGLRLIYFSYDVKMKEKGDIPEGYSVSREKKERFSLILESASTNQTSMYLCASSLIGARNQPQHFGDGTRLSIL.

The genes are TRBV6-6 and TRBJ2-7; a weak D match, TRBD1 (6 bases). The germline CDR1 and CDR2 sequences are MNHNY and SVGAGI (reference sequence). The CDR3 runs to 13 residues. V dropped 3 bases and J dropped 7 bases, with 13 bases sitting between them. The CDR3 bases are TGTGCCAGCAGTTATGATCAGGGGTGGGAGCAGTACTTC. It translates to CASSYDQGWEQYF.

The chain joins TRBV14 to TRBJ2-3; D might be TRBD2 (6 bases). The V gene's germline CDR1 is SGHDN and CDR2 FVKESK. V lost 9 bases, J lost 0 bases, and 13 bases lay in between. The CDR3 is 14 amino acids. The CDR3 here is CASTGARSTDTQYF. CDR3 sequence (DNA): TGTGCCAGTACGGGAGCCCGTAGCACAGATACGCAGTATTTT.

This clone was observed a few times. CDR3 sequence reads: CAWSTTGSQHF. In DNA form, the CDR3 reads TGTGCCTGGAGCACTACAGGGTCCCAGCATTTT. The chain carries TRBV30 and TRBJ1-5; the D gene is possibly TRBD1 (6 bases). The CDR3 length is 11 residues. Trimming shortened V by 3 bases and J by 11 bases, and 11 bases separated the two germline ends. In germline, CDR1 is GTSNPN, CDR2 SVGIG (reference sequence). Filled out from reference TRBV30 and TRBJ1-5, the complete variable domain reads SQTIHQWPATLVQPVGSPLSLECTVEGTSNPNLYWYRQAAGRGLQLLFYSVGIGQISSEVPQNLSASRPQDRQFILSSKKLLLSDSGFYLCAWSTTGSQHFGDGTRLSIL.

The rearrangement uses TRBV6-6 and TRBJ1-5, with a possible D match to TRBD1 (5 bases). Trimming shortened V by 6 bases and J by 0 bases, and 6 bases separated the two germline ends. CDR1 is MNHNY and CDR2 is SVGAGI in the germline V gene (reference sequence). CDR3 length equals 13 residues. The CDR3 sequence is CASSDSSNQPQHF. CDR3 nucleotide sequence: TGTGCCAGCAGCGACAGTAGCAATCAGCCCCAGCATTTT.

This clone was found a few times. DNA for the CDR3: TGTGCCAGCAGTCCGACAGGAAAGTATGGCTACACCTTC. It codes for CASSPTGKYGYTF. The genes are TRBV6-5 and TRBJ1-2; a weak D match, TRBD1 (6 bases). The CDR3 has 13 amino acids. Germline assignment: CDR1 MNHEY and CDR2 SVGAGI. V was cut by 5 bases and J by 5 bases, with 12 bases left in between.

Here the CDR3 reads CASSQEGGSFTGELFF. The CDR3 bases are TGCGCCAGCAGCCAAGAAGGCGGGAGTTTCACCGGGGAGCTGTTTTTT. The rearrangement links TRBV4-1 to TRBJ2-2; TRBD2 aligns across 7 bases. The germline CDR1 and CDR2 sequences are MGHRA and YSYEKL. The V gene end was trimmed by 0 bases and the J gene end by 4 bases; junction bases not matched to a gene: 5. The CDR3 contains 16 residues.

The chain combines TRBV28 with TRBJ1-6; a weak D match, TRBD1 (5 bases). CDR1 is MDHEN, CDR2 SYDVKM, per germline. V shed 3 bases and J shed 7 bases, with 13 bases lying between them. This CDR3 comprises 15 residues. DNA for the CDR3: TGTGCCAGCAGTTTGGGGGGGAGGGAAAATTCACCCCTCCACTTT. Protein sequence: CASSLGGRENSPLHF.

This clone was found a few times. CDR3 DNA: TGTGCCACCCGACTCTCCGCAACTAATGAAAAACTGTTTTTT. Protein sequence: CATRLSATNEKLFF. The V call is TRBV15, the J call TRBJ1-4, with D uncertain. Trimming removed 8 bases from V and 0 bases from J, with 10 bases in between. Germline lookup yields CDR1 LNHNV and CDR2 YYDKDF (reference sequence). The CDR3 totals 14 residues.

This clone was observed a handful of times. DNA of the CDR3: TGTGCCAGCAGCGCATCCGGGACAGGAGACAGCCAGCCCCAGCATTTT. It translates to CASSASGTGDSQPQHF. The J gene is TRBJ1-5, the V gene TRBV5-6; TRBD1 aligns across 8 bases. V was clipped by 4 bases and J by 7 bases; unmatched bases: 13. Germline V lookup: CDR1 SGHDT, CDR2 YYEEEE. This CDR3 region has 16 residues. Full variable domain (outside the CDR3, taken from reference TRBV5-6 and TRBJ1-5): DAGVTQSPTHLIKTRGQQVTLRCSPKSGHDTVSWYQQALGQGPQFIFQYYEEEERQRGNFPDRFSGHQFPNYSSELNVNALLLGDSALYLCASSASGTGDSQPQHFGDGTRLSIL.

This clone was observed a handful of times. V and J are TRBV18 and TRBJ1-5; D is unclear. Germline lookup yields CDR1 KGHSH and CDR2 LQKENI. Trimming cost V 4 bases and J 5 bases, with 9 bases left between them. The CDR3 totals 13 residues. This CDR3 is CASSLNRDQPQHF. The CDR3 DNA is TGTGCCAGCTCACTAAACAGAGATCAGCCCCAGCATTTT.

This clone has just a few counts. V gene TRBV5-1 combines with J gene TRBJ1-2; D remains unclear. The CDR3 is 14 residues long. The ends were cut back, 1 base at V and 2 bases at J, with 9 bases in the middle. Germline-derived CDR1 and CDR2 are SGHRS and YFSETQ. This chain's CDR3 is CASSLFAGNYGYTF. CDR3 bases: TGCGCCAGCAGCTTGTTTGCAGGAAACTATGGCTACACCTTC.

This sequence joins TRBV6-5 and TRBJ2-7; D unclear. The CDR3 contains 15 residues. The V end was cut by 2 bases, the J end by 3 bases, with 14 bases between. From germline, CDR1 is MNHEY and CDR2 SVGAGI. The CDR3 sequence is CASSYASGSGYEQYF. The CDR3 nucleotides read TGTGCCAGCAGTTACGCTTCTGGATCGGGCTACGAGCAGTACTTC.

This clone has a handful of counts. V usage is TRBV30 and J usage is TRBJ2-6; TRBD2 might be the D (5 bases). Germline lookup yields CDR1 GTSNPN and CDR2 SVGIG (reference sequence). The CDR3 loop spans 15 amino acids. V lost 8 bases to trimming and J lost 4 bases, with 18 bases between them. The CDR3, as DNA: TGTGCCAACGACCCCGGAGAGGGAGGGGCCAACGTCCTGACTTTC. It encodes CANDPGEGGANVLTF. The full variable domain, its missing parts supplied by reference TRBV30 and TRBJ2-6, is SQTIHQWPATLVQPVGSPLSLECTVEGTSNPNLYWYRQAAGRGLQLLFYSVGIGQISSEVPQNLSASRPQDRQFILSSKKLLLSDSGFYLCANDPGEGGANVLTFGAGSRLTVL.